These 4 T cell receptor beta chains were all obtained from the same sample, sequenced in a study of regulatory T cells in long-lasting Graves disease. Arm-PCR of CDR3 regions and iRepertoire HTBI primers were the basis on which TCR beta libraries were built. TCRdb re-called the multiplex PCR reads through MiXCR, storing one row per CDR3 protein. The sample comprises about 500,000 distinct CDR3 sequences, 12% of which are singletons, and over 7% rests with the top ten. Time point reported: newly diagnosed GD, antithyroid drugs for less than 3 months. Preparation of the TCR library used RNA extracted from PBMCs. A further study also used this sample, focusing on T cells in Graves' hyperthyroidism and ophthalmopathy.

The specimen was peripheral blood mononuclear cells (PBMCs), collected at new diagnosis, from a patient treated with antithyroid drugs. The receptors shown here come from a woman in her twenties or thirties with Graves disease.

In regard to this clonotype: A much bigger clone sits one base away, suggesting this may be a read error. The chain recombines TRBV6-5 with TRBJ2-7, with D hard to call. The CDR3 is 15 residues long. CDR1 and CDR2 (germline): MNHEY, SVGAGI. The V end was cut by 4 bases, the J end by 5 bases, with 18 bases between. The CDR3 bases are TGTGCCAGCAGTTCCCCATGCAGGAAAGTAAACGAGCAGTACTTC. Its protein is CASSSPCRKVNEQYF.

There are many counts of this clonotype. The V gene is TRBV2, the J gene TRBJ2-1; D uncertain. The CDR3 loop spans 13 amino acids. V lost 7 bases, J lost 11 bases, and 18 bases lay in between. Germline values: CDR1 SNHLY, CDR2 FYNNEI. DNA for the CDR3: TGTGCCAGCAAGGACGGCACAGTCGGCCAGCAGTTCTTC. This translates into CASKDGTVGQQFF.

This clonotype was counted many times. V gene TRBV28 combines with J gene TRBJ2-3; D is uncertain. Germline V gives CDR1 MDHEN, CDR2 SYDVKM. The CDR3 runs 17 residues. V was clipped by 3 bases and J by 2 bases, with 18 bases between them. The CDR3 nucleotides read TGTGCCAGCAGTTTGGGTACGGCACCCCTTAACACAGATACGCAGTATTTT. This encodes CASSLGTAPLNTDTQYF.

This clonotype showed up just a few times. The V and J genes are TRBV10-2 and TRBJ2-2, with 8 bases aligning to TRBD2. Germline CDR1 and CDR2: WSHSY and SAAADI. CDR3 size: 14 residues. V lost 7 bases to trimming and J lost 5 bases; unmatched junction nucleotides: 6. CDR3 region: CASTPGLGTGELFF. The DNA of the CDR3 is TGCGCCAGCACCCCGGGACTAGGAACCGGGGAGCTGTTTTTT.